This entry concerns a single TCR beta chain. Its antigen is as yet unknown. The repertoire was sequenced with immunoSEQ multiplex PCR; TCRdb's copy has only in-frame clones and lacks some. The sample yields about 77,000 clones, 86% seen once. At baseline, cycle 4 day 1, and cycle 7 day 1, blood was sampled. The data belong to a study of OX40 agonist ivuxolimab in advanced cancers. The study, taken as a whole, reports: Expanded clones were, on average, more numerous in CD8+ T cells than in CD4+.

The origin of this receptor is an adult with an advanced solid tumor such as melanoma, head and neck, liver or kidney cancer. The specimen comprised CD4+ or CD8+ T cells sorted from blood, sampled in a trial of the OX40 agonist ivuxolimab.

The CDR3 DNA reads TGTGCCAGCAGCTTAGATTGGGGCGATCAGCCCCAGCATTTT. It encodes CASSLDWGDQPQHF. The chain recombines TRBV7-9 with TRBJ1-5, with TRBD1 as a possible D gene (5 bases). The CDR3 contains 14 residues. Deletions cut 1 base from V and 5 bases from J, with 9 bases between. Germline CDR1 reads SEHNR; CDR2 reads FQNEAQ (reference sequence).